Listed here are 9 T cell receptor beta chains from one sample, sequenced in a study of T cell repertoires in cytomegalovirus infection. TCRdb redid the calling of the reads with MiXCR, one entry per CDR3 protein. The sample records roughly 250,000 distinct CDR3 sequences, over 9% being singletons. Sequencing was carried out using PBMCs. The source of these receptors is a human donor in good health (CMV status not recorded). Some clones in this sample may be carry-over from other donors' samples.

There are many counts of this clonotype. The CDR3 loop reads CSPRRTEAFF. The DNA of the CDR3 is TGCAGCCCCCGCCGGACTGAAGCTTTCTTT. The chain is built from TRBV29-1 and TRBJ1-1; D unclear. CDR1 and CDR2 from the germline V gene are SQVTM and ANQGSEA. This CDR3 has 10 residues. Trimming took 8 bases from V and 5 from J, leaving 9 bases between them.

This clonotype was recorded a few times. CDR3 in amino acids: CASSQDLGGTDTQYF. The CDR3 nucleotides read TGCGCCAGCAGCCAAGATCTCGGGGGCACAGATACGCAGTATTTT. The V gene is TRBV4-3, the J gene TRBJ2-3, with D tentatively TRBD2 (5 bases). Trimming left V 0 bases short and J 1 base short, with 8 bases between. Germline values: CDR1 LGHNA, CDR2 YSLEER. The CDR3 extends over 15 amino acids.

This clonotype came up many times. This chain links TRBV7-2 with TRBJ1-1; D call uncertain. This CDR3 spans 14 amino acids. The V end was cut by 3 bases, the J end by 0 bases, with 8 bases between. Germline V gene lookup returns CDR1 SGHTA and CDR2 FQGNSA. This CDR3 reads CASSFKGLNTEAFF. The CDR3 region has the DNA TGTGCCAGCAGCTTTAAGGGTTTGAACACTGAAGCTTTCTTT.

In its sample, this clonotype was seen many times. V gene TRBV19 combines with J gene TRBJ2-7; 11 nucleotides align to TRBD1. The trim removed 3 bases at V and 5 bases at J, leaving 3 bases unmatched. Looked up from germline, CDR1 is LNHDA and CDR2 is SQIVND (reference sequence). The CDR3 runs 14 residues. Written as DNA, the CDR3 is TGTGCCAGTAGTATGGACAGGGGGCGCGACGAGCAGTACTTC. Its protein product is CASSMDRGRDEQYF.

This clonotype was observed many times. V usage is TRBV19 and J usage is TRBJ2-1, with 7 bases lining up with TRBD2. V lost 5 bases and J lost 0; bases outside the gene matches: 7. This CDR3 has 16 residues. Germline CDR1 LNHDA, CDR2 SQIVND (reference sequence). The CDR3 loop reads CASSPKAGSSYNEQFF. The DNA of the CDR3 is TGTGCCAGTAGTCCTAAAGCGGGAAGCTCCTACAATGAGCAGTTCTTC.

There are many counts of this clonotype. This rearrangement joins TRBV7-2 to TRBJ1-6; TRBD1 is a possible D gene (5 bases). V lost 5 bases, J lost 4 bases, and 9 bases lay in between. CDR3 length: 14 residues. Germline CDR1 reads SGHTA; CDR2 reads FQGNSA. In DNA form, the CDR3 reads TGTGCCAGCAGCACGACAGTATATAATTCACCCCTCCACTTT. It codes for CASSTTVYNSPLHF.

The rearrangement links TRBV14 to TRBJ1-2; 8 nucleotides agree with TRBD1. The CDR3 sequence is 15 residues long. Losses at the gene ends were 1 base for V and 2 bases for J; bases not matched to a gene: 3. Germline CDR1 is SGHDN and CDR2 is FVKESK. The CDR3 DNA is TGTGCCAGCAGCCAAGTGGGACAGGCAAACTATGGCTACACCTTC. Translation: CASSQVGQANYGYTF. Based on the CDR3 plus reference TRBV14 and TRBJ1-2, the full variable domain is EAGVTQFPSHSVIEKGQTVTLRCDPISGHDNLYWYRRVMGKEIKFLLHFVKESKQDESGMPNNRFLAERTGGTYSTLKVQPAELEDSGVYFCASSQVGQANYGYTFGSGTRLTVV.

V is TRBV12-3 or TRBV12-4 and J is TRBJ1-4; D is undetermined. V was pared by 0 bases and J by 6 bases, with 11 bases between. There are 15 residues in the CDR3. As DNA, the CDR3 is TGTGCCAGCAGTTTAGCAGCGGCAGGTTATGAAAAACTGTTTTTT. Protein product: CASSLAAAGYEKLFF.

This clonotype appeared many times. The V call is TRBV10-3, the J call TRBJ2-6; unclear D gene. Germline V CDR1 and CDR2: ENHRY, SYGVKD. The CDR3 runs 15 residues. V lost 0 bases and J 0 bases, leaving 3 bases between the germline ends. The CDR3 bases are TGTGCCATCAGTGAGTCACGCTCTGGGGCCAACGTCCTGACTTTC. Translated: CAISESRSGANVLTF.